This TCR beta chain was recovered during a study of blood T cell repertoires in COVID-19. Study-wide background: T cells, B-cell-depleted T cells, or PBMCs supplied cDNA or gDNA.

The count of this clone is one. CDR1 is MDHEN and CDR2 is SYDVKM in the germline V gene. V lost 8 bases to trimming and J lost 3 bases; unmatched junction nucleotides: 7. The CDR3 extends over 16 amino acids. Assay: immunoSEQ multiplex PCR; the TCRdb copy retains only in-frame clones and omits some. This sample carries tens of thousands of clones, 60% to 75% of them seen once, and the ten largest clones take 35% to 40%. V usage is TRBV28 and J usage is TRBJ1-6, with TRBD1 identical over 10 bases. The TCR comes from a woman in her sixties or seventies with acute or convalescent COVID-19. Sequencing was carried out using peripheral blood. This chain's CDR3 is CASRRQGAYYNSPLHF. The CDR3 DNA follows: TGTGCCAGCCGCAGACAGGGGGCCTACTATAATTCACCCCTCCACTTT. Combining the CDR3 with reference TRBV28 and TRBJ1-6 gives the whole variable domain DVKVTQSSRYLVKRTGEKVFLECVQDMDHENMFWYRQDPGLGLRLIYFSYDVKMKEKGDIPEGYSVSREKKERFSLILESASTNQTSMYLCASRRQGAYYNSPLHFGNGTRLTVT.